This TCR beta chain was retrieved from a study of cytomegalovirus exposure and HLA in healthy donors. Study outcomes and limitations: The authors later found TCR association rates varying by HLA locus, with DRB1 most and HLA-C fewest. Confirmation was obtained in vitro that a few CMV-associated chains are specific for CMV antigens. Sequencing had likely introduced a cluster of highly shared sequence variants as an artifact.

The CDR3 has 12 residues. V lost 5 bases to trimming and J lost 2 bases, with 6 bases between them. CDR1 SNHLY and CDR2 FYNNEI come from the germline V gene. Use of 60 Vbeta and 13 Jbeta primers characterized the PCR. Sequencing used immunoSEQ multiplex PCR; TCRdb keeps in-frame clones, though not all of them. The sample includes approximately 73,000 clones, roughly three quarters of them seen just once. For this clone: Its antigen remains unknown.

J is TRBJ1-2 and V is TRBV2; TRBD1 might be the D (5 bases). The clonotype was recovered from a woman aged 35 to 49 in good health and CMV-seropositive. Sequenced: PBMCs. The CDR3 DNA reads as TGTGCCAGCAGTAACAGGAACTATGGCTACACCTTC. Translating it yields CASSNRNYGYTF.